This T cell receptor beta chain stems from a study of T-cell reconstitution after alpha-beta-depleted transplantation in children. This clonotype was detected ten times or more. Its target is not known. Study-level results: Reportedly, roughly two months post-transplant, alpha-beta T cells arose from several hundred expanded graft clones. Recipient T cells and thymic progenitors that survived were the source of the high TCRbeta diversity seen at day 60 in some patients. At one year after transplant, newly produced T cells mostly accounted for T-cell counts and diversity.

Preparing the TCRbeta library involved the use of unique molecular identifiers. TCRdb processed the PCR reads anew with MiXCR; each CDR3 protein has one entry. The table has approximately 97,000 distinct CDR3 sequences, about 5.6% seen once. The receptor was derived from a female patient aged 2-10 years who had a stem cell transplant for Fanconi anemia, so the T cells may come from the graft donor. The specimen was PBMCs, mostly from graft donor cells, collected 60 days after TCRalphabeta/CD19-depleted stem cell transplant.

CDR3 sequence reads: CASSPGLVYEQFF. The CDR3 DNA follows: TGTGCCAGCAGTCCGGGACTAGTCTATGAGCAGTTCTTC. The gene calls are TRBV2 and TRBJ2-1, with TRBD2 matching over 8 bases. This CDR3 region has 13 residues. Losses at the gene ends were 5 bases for V and 8 bases for J; bases not matched to a gene: 5. In germline, CDR1 is SNHLY, CDR2 FYNNEI. Using reference TRBV2 and TRBJ2-1 for the parts outside the CDR3, the full variable domain is EPEVTQTPSHQVTQMGQEVILRCVPISNHLYFYWYRQILGQKVEFLVSFYNNEISEKSEIFDDQFSVERPDGSNFTLKIRSTKLEDSAMYFCASSPGLVYEQFFGPGTRLTVL.